This T cell receptor (beta chain) was recovered during a study of blood T cell repertoires in COVID-19. This clone was found once. The CDR3 spans 14 residues. Germline V gene lookup returns CDR1 SGHAT and CDR2 FQNNGV. With 1 base removed from V and 4 bases from J, the gap between germline ends came to 8 bases. Sequenced by immunoSEQ multiplex PCR; TCRdb stores in-frame clones only, minus some. The data hold about 380,000 clones, with more than 70% observed a single time. The TCR sequence derives from a woman aged 18 to 35 who had recovered from COVID-19. Material for sequencing was PBMCs or T cells enriched from blood (not recorded which). This chain joins TRBV11-2 and TRBJ1-5; D may be TRBD1 (6 bases). The CDR3 spells CASSLAQGNQPQHF. Here the CDR3 DNA reads TGTGCCAGCAGCTTAGCACAGGGAAATCAGCCCCAGCATTTT.